Listed below are T cell receptor beta chains from one sample, sequenced in a study of blood T cells in healthy people across ages. TCRdb reanalysed the 5' RACE reads using MiXCR and keeps one entry per CDR3 protein. The table records 550,000 to 750,000 distinct CDR3 sequences, around 21% of them present only once. Sequences were obtained from blood. These TCRs come from a man in his 70s in good health. The CDR3 runs from the conserved cysteine through the conserved F or W. D genes are given only for firm matches.

V gene: TRBV7-2; D gene: TRBD1; CDR3 protein: CASSSQGALLNPNTGELFF
V gene: TRBV15; D gene: TRBD2; CDR3 protein: CATSRGGTSGLIEQFF
V gene: TRBV4-1; D gene: NA; CDR3 protein: CASSRGPEQETQYF
V gene: TRBV13; D gene: TRBD2; CDR3 protein: CASSLLGSGSSRNEQFF
V gene: TRBV29-1; D gene: TRBD2; CDR3 protein: CSVAPSGSLEQYF
V gene: TRBV2; D gene: NA; CDR3 protein: CASRLGPINSPLHF
V gene: TRBV6-5; D gene: NA; CDR3 protein: CASSIEGNRSPLHF
V gene: TRBV7-3; D gene: NA; CDR3 protein: CASSPDNGETQYF
V gene: TRBV7-8; D gene: TRBD2; CDR3 protein: CASSLKQSTGKRESGIDTQYF
V gene: TRBV20-1; D gene: TRBD2; CDR3 protein: CSAQTSGSLYNEQFF
V gene: TRBV29-1; D gene: TRBD1; CDR3 protein: CSVDRGNPYNEQFF
V gene: TRBV7-3; D gene: NA; CDR3 protein: CASSSFTGPRGGTEAFF
V gene: TRBV20-1; D gene: NA; CDR3 protein: CSANAHPWGDYGYTF
V gene: TRBV7-2; D gene: TRBD1; CDR3 protein: CASSQNRGGYNSPLHF
V gene: TRBV28; D gene: TRBD2; CDR3 protein: CASSWGTSGPYEQYF
V gene: TRBV7-2; D gene: NA; CDR3 protein: CASSFDWPQFF
V gene: TRBV12-3/TRBV12-4; D gene: NA; CDR3 protein: CASSFQVNEKLFF
V gene: TRBV9; D gene: NA; CDR3 protein: CASWEGPQETQYF
V gene: TRBV20-1; D gene: NA; CDR3 protein: CSASGTVRGEQYF
V gene: TRBV3-1; D gene: NA; CDR3 protein: CASSQLPSRDTEEDTQYF
V gene: TRBV29-1; D gene: TRBD1; CDR3 protein: CSGRQGGETQYF
V gene: TRBV6-5; D gene: TRBD2; CDR3 protein: CASSYSGRGPGELFF
V gene: TRBV9; D gene: TRBD1; CDR3 protein: CASSMDRGVNYGYTF
V gene: TRBV5-1; D gene: NA; CDR3 protein: CASSLYSETSYNEQFF
V gene: TRBV21-1; D gene: NA; CDR3 protein: CASSKTGFRNTEAFF
V gene: TRBV20-1; D gene: TRBD2; CDR3 protein: CSASLGGSYNEQFF
V gene: TRBV4-1; D gene: NA; CDR3 protein: CASSPGIAAYDQYF
V gene: TRBV6-2/TRBV6-3; D gene: TRBD2; CDR3 protein: CASSYGGRENTDTQYF
V gene: TRBV3-1; D gene: TRBD2; CDR3 protein: CASSQAGLAGGGADTQYF
V gene: TRBV12-3/TRBV12-4; D gene: NA; CDR3 protein: CASSQPYSGNYNEQFF
V gene: TRBV6-1; D gene: TRBD2; CDR3 protein: CASSPSWTSGSLHNEQFF
V gene: TRBV29-1; D gene: NA; CDR3 protein: CSGSAGRRWETQYF
V gene: TRBV19; D gene: NA; CDR3 protein: CASSQTDSGANVLTF
V gene: TRBV21-1; D gene: NA; CDR3 protein: CASSPDRVGELFF
V gene: TRBV20-1; D gene: TRBD1; CDR3 protein: CSARDGRGSNEQYF
V gene: TRBV9; D gene: NA; CDR3 protein: CASSVAPEQYF
V gene: TRBV6-1; D gene: TRBD1; CDR3 protein: CASRTQGASANEQFF
V gene: TRBV7-2; D gene: TRBD1; CDR3 protein: CASSATGTGQGKLFF
V gene: TRBV5-1; D gene: TRBD1; CDR3 protein: CASSLILGGPEKLFF
V gene: TRBV20-1; D gene: NA; CDR3 protein: CSAREPRSFYEQYF